One sample yielded the 16 T cell receptor beta chains listed below, sequenced in a study of T-cell memory formation after mild COVID-19. TCRdb re-derived calls from the 5' RACE reads in MiXCR, one entry per CDR3 protein. This sample has 300,000 or so distinct CDR3 sequences, with roughly 15% found just once. The material sequenced was PBMCs or a T cell subset sorted from them (not recorded which). The origin of the receptors is a man younger than 35 who had mild COVID-19 (a few samples of this study predate the infection). Cell type and time point are not known.

The CDR3 is CASSPGTSGVAAYEQYF. In DNA, the CDR3 is TGTGCCAGCAGTCCTGGGACTAGCGGGGTTGCAGCCTACGAGCAGTACTTC. This rearrangement joins TRBV12-3 or TRBV12-4 to TRBJ2-7, with TRBD2 matching over 13 bases. The trim removed 5 bases at V and 2 bases at J, leaving 9 bases unmatched. This CDR3 has 17 amino acids.

There are a few counts of this clonotype. This chain joins TRBV4-1 and TRBJ2-3, with D hard to call. Germline CDR1 MGHRA, CDR2 YSYEKL. The V end lost 4 bases, the J end lost 0 bases, and 5 bases lay between the germline ends. CDR3 size: 13 residues. This chain's CDR3 is CASSPLSTDTQYF. The DNA of the CDR3 is TGCGCCAGCAGCCCCCTTAGCACAGATACGCAGTATTTT.

CDR3 residues: CASSESTGTGGGRAFF. CDR3 DNA: TGTGCCAGCAGTGAGAGCACCGGGACAGGGGGCGGGAGAGCTTTCTTT. This chain uses TRBV6-4 with TRBJ1-1, with 12 nucleotides matching TRBD1. The V and J ends lost 3 bases and 10 bases, in that order; junction bases with no gene match: 12. The CDR3 sequence is 16 residues long. The germline CDR1 and CDR2 sequences are MRHNA and SNTAGT.

V is TRBV7-2 and J is TRBJ2-7; D gene unclear. Deletions cut 1 base from V and 3 bases from J, with 10 bases between. The CDR3 is 14 amino acids. Looked up from germline, CDR1 is SGHTA and CDR2 is FQGNSA. The CDR3 DNA reads TGTGCCAGCAGCTTAGACCCAGCGCACTACGAGCAGTACTTC. It codes for CASSLDPAHYEQYF.

Only a few counts were recorded for this clonotype. The chain employs TRBV7-2 and TRBJ1-6; 8 bases agree with TRBD1. From germline, CDR1 is SGHTA and CDR2 FQGNSA. V gave up 6 bases and J gave up 4 bases; unmatched junction bases: 8. This CDR3 spans 16 amino acids. The CDR3 DNA is TGTGCCAGCAGTTCGGCTGGGACAGGTTATAATTCACCCCTCCACTTT. This encodes CASSSAGTGYNSPLHF.

The sample holds a few counts of this clonotype. The V call is TRBV7-9, the J call TRBJ2-1; D is unresolved. The V gene lost 1 base and the J gene lost 6 bases, with 13 bases spanning the gap. Germline V gene sequence: CDR1 SEHNR, CDR2 FQNEAQ (reference sequence). CDR3 length equals 15 residues. CDR3 sequence reads: CASSLGTPGANEQFF. The DNA of the CDR3 is TGTGCCAGCAGCTTAGGCACCCCGGGCGCCAATGAGCAGTTCTTC.

This clonotype was detected only a few times. CDR3 coding DNA: TGTGCCAGCAGTTACGCCTATCCCGGGACAGAAGAGACCCAGTACTTC. It codes for CASSYAYPGTEETQYF. This sequence joins TRBV6-5 and TRBJ2-5; TRBD1 matches 7 bases. V dropped 2 bases and J dropped 3; count of bases not matched to a gene: 9. The germline V gene encodes CDR1 MNHEY and CDR2 SVGAGI. The CDR3 consists of 16 residues.

This sequence joins TRBV9 and TRBJ2-1; D unclear. CDR3 length: 13 residues. CDR1 and CDR2 (germline): SGDLS, YYNGEE. Trimming removed 3 bases at V and 3 bases at J, with 7 bases between. The chain's CDR3 is CASSGGYYNEQFF. The CDR3 bases are TGTGCCAGCAGCGGGGGATACTACAATGAGCAGTTCTTC.

This clonotype turned up a few times. The rearrangement uses TRBV12-3 or TRBV12-4 and TRBJ2-1, with 10 bases that match TRBD2. CDR3 size: 15 residues. Losses at the gene ends were 6 bases for V and 5 bases for J; bases not matched to a gene: 7. The CDR3, as DNA: TGTGCCAGCAGACCAAGCGGGGGGGCCCACAATGAGCAGTTCTTC. Its protein product is CASRPSGGAHNEQFF.

Only a few counts were recorded for this clonotype. The genes are TRBV15 and TRBJ1-1, with 10 positions matching TRBD1. The CDR3 covers 14 residues. Germline CDR1 LNHNV, CDR2 YYDKDF (reference sequence). V gave up 8 bases and J gave up 1 base; unmatched junction bases: 4. Here the CDR3 reads CATDRDRGNTEAFF. In DNA, the CDR3 is TGTGCCACCGACCGGGACAGGGGGAACACTGAAGCTTTCTTT.

This clonotype was counted a few times. The chain employs TRBV5-5 and TRBJ2-3, with 9 bases that match TRBD1. This CDR3 has 16 amino acids. Germline V gene data show CDR1 as SGHKS and CDR2 as YYEKEE (reference sequence). Trimming removed 2 bases from V and 3 bases from J; junction bases left unmatched: 7. The DNA for the CDR3 is TGTGCCAGCAGCTTTCCGACAGGGGGGCTTACAGATACGCAGTATTTT. Its protein is CASSFPTGGLTDTQYF.

V is TRBV11-2 and J is TRBJ2-4; perhaps TRBD2 as D (7 bases). Looked up from germline, CDR1 is SGHAT and CDR2 is FQNNGV. This CDR3 comprises 17 residues. V lost 1 base, J lost 1 base, and 14 bases lay in between. The CDR3 bases are TGTGCCAGCAGCTTAGGGGCCGGGGGGCCGGCCAAAAACATTCAGTACTTC. The encoded protein is CASSLGAGGPAKNIQYF.

The chain carries TRBV7-9 and TRBJ1-2; D gene unclear. Germline V gene data show CDR1 as SEHNR and CDR2 as FQNEAQ (reference sequence). CDR3 length: 14 amino acids. V was cut by 4 bases and J by 3 bases, with 12 bases left in between. CDR3 DNA sequence: TGTGCCAGCAGCTCCATTAACGCCGACTATGGCTACACCTTC. Encoded protein: CASSSINADYGYTF. Looking up the rest from reference TRBV7-9 and TRBJ1-2 gives the full variable domain: DTGVSQNPRHKITKRGQNVTFRCDPISEHNRLYWYRQTLGQGPEFLTYFQNEAQLEKSRLLSDRFSAERPKGSFSTLEIQRTEQGDSAMYLCASSSINADYGYTFGSGTRLTVV.

This clonotype has more than one count but fewer than ten. The rearrangement joins TRBV25-1 to TRBJ2-5; D ambiguous. The V end was cut by 2 bases, the J end by 9 bases, with 22 bases between. Germline V gives CDR1 MGHDK, CDR2 SYGVNS. The CDR3 loop spans 16 amino acids. CDR3 sequence (DNA): TGTGCCAGCAGTGAAAGAGGTGCCGAACCGGCGTGGGCCCAGTACTTC. Translated: CASSERGAEPAWAQYF.

This clonotype showed up just a few times. The germline gene is not matched at one end of the junction; a read error may be the cause. The chain employs TRBV7-2 and TRBJ2-3, with a possible D match to TRBD2 (6 bases). The CDR3 contains 11 residues. The germline V gene has CDR1 SGHTA and CDR2 FQGNSA. CDR3 nucleotide sequence: TGTGCCAGCAGCTTAGGCGGGTGGGGGGATTTT. Translated: CASSLGGWGDF.

This clonotype came up a few times. The rearrangement uses TRBV11-2 and TRBJ1-6; 7 nucleotides match TRBD1. This CDR3 is built from 14 residues. The junction had 11 bases not matched to a gene; V was cut back by 6 bases and J by 12 bases. Per the germline V gene, CDR1 is SGHAT and CDR2 is FQNNGV. CDR3 nucleotides: TGTGCCAGCAGACCCTCCAGGGGGTGGGGACCCCTCCACTTT. Protein product: CASRPSRGWGPLHF.